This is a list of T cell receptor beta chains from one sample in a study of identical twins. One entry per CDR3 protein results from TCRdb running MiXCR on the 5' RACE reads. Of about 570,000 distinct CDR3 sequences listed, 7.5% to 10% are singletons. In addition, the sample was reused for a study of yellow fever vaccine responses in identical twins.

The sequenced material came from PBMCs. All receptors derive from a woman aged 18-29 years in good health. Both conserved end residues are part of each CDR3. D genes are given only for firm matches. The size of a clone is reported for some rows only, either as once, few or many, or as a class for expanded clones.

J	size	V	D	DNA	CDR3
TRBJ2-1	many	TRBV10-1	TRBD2	TGCGCCAGCAGTGAGTCCCCTAGCGGGAGCCTTAATGAGCAGTTCTTC	CASSESPSGSLNEQFF
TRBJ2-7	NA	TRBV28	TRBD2	TGTGCCAGCTCTAATGGGGGGGGATCTACCTACGAGCAGTACTTC	CASSNGGGSTYEQYF
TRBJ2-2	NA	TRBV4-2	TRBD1	TGTGCCAGCAGCCATCCGACAGGGGGGAACACCGGGGAGCTGTTTTTT	CASSHPTGGNTGELFF
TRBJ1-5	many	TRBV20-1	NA	TGCAGTGCTAAAGATTACGGTCTGAGGCCCCAGCATTTT	CSAKDYGLRPQHF
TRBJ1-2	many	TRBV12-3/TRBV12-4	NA	TGTGCCAGCAGTCCCCAGGCTTTCTACGGCTACACCTTC	CASSPQAFYGYTF
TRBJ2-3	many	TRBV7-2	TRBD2	TGTGCCAGCAGTTTGGGTGCGGGAGGCACAGATACGCAGTATTTT	CASSLGAGGTDTQYF
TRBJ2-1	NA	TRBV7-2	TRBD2	TGTGCCAGCAGCTTAGTGGCGGGGGGCCCTTCCTACAATGTGCAGTTCTTC	CASSLVAGGPSYNVQFF
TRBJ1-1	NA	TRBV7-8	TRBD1	TGTGCCAGCAGCACGGACAGGACCACTGAAGCTTTCTTT	CASSTDRTTEAFF
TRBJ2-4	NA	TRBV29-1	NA	TGCAGCGTTGACAGGGGTAGCGGAAACATTCAGTACTTC	CSVDRGSGNIQYF
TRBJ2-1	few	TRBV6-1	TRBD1	TGTGCCAGCAGTGGGGACAGGATAGAAAGGAATGAGCAGTTCTTC	CASSGDRIERNEQFF
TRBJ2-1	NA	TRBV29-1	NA	TGCAGCGTTGTCGAGGGGCTTACCTACAATGAGCAGTTCTTC	CSVVEGLTYNEQFF
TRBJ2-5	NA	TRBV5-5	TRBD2	TGTGCCAGCAGGACTGGACTAGCGGGGGGCCAAGAGACCCAGTACTTC	CASRTGLAGGQETQYF
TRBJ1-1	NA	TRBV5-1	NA	TGCGCCAGCAGCTCGGTGGGGGGACCCTTGAACACTGAAGCTTTCTTT	CASSSVGGPLNTEAFF
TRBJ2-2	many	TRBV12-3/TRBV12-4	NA	TGTGCCAGCAGTTTTGGGACGGCCTCCGGGGAGCTGTTTTTT	CASSFGTASGELFF